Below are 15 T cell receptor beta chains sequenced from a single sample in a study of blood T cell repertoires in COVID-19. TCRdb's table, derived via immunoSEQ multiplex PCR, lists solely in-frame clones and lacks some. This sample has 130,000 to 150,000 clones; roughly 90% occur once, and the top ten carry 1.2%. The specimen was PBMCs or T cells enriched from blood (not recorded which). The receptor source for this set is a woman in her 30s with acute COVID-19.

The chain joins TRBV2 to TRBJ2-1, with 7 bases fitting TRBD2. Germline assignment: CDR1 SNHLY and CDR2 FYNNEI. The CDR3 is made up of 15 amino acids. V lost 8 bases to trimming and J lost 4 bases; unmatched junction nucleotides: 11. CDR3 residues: CASSSSSGEYNEQFF. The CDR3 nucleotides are TGTGCCAGCTCGTCTTCTAGCGGAGAGTACAATGAGCAGTTCTTC.

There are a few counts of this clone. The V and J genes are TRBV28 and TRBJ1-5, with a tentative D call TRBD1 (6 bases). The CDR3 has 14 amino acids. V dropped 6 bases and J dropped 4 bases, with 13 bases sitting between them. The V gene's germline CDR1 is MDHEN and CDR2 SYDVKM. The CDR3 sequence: CASSLQGQNQPQHF. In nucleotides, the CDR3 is TGTGCCAGCAGCCTACAGGGCCAGAATCAGCCCCAGCATTTT.

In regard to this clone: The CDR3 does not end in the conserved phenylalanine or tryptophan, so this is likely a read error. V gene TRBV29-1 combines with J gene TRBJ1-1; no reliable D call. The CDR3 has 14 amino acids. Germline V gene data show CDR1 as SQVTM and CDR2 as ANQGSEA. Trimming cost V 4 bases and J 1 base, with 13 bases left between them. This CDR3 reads CSVGLSLTNTEAFV. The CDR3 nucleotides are TGCAGCGTTGGGTTGTCACTAACGAACACTGAAGCTTTCGTT.

The CDR3 sequence: CASSQDRHGTGYEQYF. CDR3 DNA sequence: TGTGCCAGCAGCCAAGATCGTCACGGGACTGGCTACGAGCAGTACTTC. The V gene is TRBV3-1 (or the pseudogene TRBV3-2), the J gene TRBJ2-7, with D possibly TRBD2 on 6 matching bases. V dropped 0 bases and J dropped 3 bases, with 15 bases sitting between them. The CDR3 runs 16 residues. In germline, CDR1 is LGHDT, CDR2 YNNKEL (reference sequence).

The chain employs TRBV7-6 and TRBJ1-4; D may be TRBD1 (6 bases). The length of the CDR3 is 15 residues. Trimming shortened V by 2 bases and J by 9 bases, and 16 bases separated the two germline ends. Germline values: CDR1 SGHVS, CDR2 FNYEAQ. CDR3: CASSLPGGADQKLFF. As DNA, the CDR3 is TGTGCCAGCAGCTTACCGGGGGGCGCGGATCAAAAACTGTTTTTT.

CDR3 sequence reads: CASSLYRDEKLFF. In DNA form, the CDR3 reads TGCGCCAGCAGCTTGTACAGGGATGAAAAACTGTTTTTT. The rearrangement joins TRBV5-1 to TRBJ1-4, with D possibly matching TRBD1 (6 bases). V lost 1 base, J lost 6 bases, and 7 bases lay in between. CDR1 and CDR2 (germline): SGHRS, YFSETQ. This CDR3 comprises 13 residues.

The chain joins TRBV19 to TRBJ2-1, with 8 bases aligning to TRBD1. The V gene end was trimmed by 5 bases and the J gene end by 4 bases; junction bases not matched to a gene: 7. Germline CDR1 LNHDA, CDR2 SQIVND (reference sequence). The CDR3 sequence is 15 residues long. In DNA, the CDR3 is TGTGCCAGTAGTCTACGACAGGGGAGGTACAATGAGCAGTTCTTC. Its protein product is CASSLRQGRYNEQFF. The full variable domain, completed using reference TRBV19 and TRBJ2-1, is DGGITQSPKYLFRKEGQNVTLSCEQNLNHDAMYWYRQDPGQGLRLIYYSQIVNDFQKGDIAEGYSVSREKKESFPLTVTSAQKNPTAFYLCASSLRQGRYNEQFFGPGTRLTVL.

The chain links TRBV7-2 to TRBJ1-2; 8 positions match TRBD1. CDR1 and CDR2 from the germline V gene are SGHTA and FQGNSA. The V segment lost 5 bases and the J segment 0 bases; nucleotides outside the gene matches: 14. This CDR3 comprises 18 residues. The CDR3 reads CASSEYTRGRGANYGYTF. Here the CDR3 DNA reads TGTGCCAGCAGCGAATACACCAGGGGGCGCGGGGCTAACTATGGCTACACCTTC.

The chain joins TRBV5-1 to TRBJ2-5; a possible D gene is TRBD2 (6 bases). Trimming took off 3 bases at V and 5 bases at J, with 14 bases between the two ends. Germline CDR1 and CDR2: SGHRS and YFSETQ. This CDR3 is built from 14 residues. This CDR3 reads CASSSGVIWETQYF. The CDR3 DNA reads TGCGCCAGCAGCTCGGGGGTGATATGGGAGACCCAGTACTTC.

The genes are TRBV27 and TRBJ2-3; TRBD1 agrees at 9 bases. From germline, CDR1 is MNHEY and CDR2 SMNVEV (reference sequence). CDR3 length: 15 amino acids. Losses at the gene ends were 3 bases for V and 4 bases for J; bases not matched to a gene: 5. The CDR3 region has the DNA TGTGCCAGCAGTTTCAACAGGGGGCTGTCAGATACGCAGTATTTT. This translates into CASSFNRGLSDTQYF.

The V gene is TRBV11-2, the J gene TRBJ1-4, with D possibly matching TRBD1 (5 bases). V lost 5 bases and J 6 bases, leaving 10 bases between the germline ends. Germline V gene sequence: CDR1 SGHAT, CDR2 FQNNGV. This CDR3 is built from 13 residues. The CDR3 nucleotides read TGTGCCAGCAGCCCCGACAGATATGAAAAACTGTTTTTT. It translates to CASSPDRYEKLFF.

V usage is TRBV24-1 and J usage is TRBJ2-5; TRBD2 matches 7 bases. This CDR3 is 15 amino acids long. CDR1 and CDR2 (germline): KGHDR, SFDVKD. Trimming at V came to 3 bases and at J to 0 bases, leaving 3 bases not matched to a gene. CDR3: CATSDAGAYQETQYF. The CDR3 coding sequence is TGTGCCACCAGTGATGCGGGAGCGTACCAAGAGACCCAGTACTTC.

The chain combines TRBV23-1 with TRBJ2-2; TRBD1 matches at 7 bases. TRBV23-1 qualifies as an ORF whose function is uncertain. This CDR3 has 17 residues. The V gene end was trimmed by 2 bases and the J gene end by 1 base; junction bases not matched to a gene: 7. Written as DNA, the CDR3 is TGCGCCAGCAGTCAACTCCGGGACAGAGAGAACACCGGGGAGCTGTTTTTT. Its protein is CASSQLRDRENTGELFF.

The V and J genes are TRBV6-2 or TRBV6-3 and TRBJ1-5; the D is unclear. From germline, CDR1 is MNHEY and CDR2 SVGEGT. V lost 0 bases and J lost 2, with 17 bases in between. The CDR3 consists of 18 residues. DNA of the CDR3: TGTGCCAGCAGTTACTCGAAGCCAGGCGATAGACGCAATCAGCCCCAGCATTTT. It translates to CASSYSKPGDRRNQPQHF.

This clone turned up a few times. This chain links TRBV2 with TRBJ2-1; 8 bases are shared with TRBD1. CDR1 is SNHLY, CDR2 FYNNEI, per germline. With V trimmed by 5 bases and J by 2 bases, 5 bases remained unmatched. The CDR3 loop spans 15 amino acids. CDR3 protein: CASSSTGGAYNEQFF. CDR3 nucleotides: TGTGCCAGCAGTTCAACAGGGGGAGCCTACAATGAGCAGTTCTTC.